This TCR beta chain was recorded in a study of T-cell reconstitution after alpha-beta-depleted transplantation in children. Preparing the TCRbeta library involved the use of unique molecular identifiers. Using its own MiXCR run on the PCR reads, TCRdb lists one record per CDR3 protein. This repertoire shows some 550,000 distinct CDR3 sequences, about 16% found once; its top ten account for 3% to 3.5%. The J segment lost 4 bases and the V segment lost 0 bases, leaving 7 bases of the junction unmatched. The CDR3 has 17 amino acids. In germline, CDR1 is SGHDT, CDR2 YYEEEE. This sequence joins TRBV5-6 and TRBJ2-1; 10 bases agree with TRBD2. The sequencing used PBMCs from the stem cell graft donor, collected from the stem cell graft. The TCR sequence derives from a human donor who donated a stem cell graft to a child with acute lymphoblastic leukemia. The CDR3, as DNA: TGTGCCAGCAGCTTGGCCTGGACTAGCGGAGAATACAATGAGCAGTTCTTC. Its protein product is CASSLAWTSGEYNEQFF. Complete variable domain (other parts from reference TRBV5-6 and TRBJ2-1): DAGVTQSPTHLIKTRGQQVTLRCSPKSGHDTVSWYQQALGQGPQFIFQYYEEEERQRGNFPDRFSGHQFPNYSSELNVNALLLGDSALYLCASSLAWTSGEYNEQFFGPGTRLTVL.